Listed below are T cell receptor beta chains from one sample, sequenced in a study of memory CD4+ T cells and cytomegalovirus serostatus. Measured with immunoSEQ multiplex PCR; TCRdb has only the in-frame clones, and not every one. Altogether just under 60,000 clones are present, 81% being singletons, with the ten largest covering approximately 0.99%. The specimen was memory CD4+ T cells from blood. The receptors here all came from an adult in good health and CMV-seronegative. CDR3s include the opening cysteine and the closing phenylalanine or tryptophan. D genes are given only for firm matches. Only part of the rows carry a size: once, few, many, or a class if the clone is expanded.

TRBV7-8	once	TRBJ2-7	TRBD2	CASSLAGTSGRTLTTIEQYF	TGTGCCAGCAGCTTAGCGGGGACTAGCGGGAGAACCCTCACTACTATCGAGCAGTACTTC
TRBV5-1	.	TRBJ2-3	TRBD2	CASSLAAMSVDTQYF	TGCGCCAGCAGCCTAGCGGCTATGAGTGTAGATACGCAGTATTTT
TRBV19	.	TRBJ1-3	.	CASRIDSRSGNTIYF	TGTGCCAGTCGTATCGACAGCCGCTCTGGAAACACCATATATTTT
TRBV30	once	TRBJ2-3	TRBD2	CACEPGLAGTDTQYF	TGTGCCTGCGAGCCCGGACTAGCGGGCACAGATACGCAGTATTTT
TRBV7-3	.	TRBJ2-2	.	CASSSTSGTGAGELFF	TGTGCCAGCAGCTCGACCTCAGGGACCGGGGCCGGGGAGCTGTTTTTT
TRBV30	.	TRBJ2-2	.	CAWSPRGVAGGELFF	TGTGCCTGGAGCCCGAGAGGCGTCGCGGGCGGGGAGCTGTTTTTT
TRBV30	few	TRBJ1-2	.	CASFVRDYGYTF	TGTGCCTCCTTCGTCAGAGACTATGGCTACACCTTC
TRBV11-3	.	TRBJ2-4	TRBD2	CASSLGASGTNIQYF	TGTGCCAGCAGCTTAGGGGCTAGCGGCACAAACATTCAGTACTTC
TRBV6-1	.	TRBJ2-7	.	CASSEFDNRAYEQYF	TGTGCCAGCAGTGAATTTGACAACCGAGCCTACGAGCAGTACTTC
TRBV5-1	.	TRBJ2-1	.	CASNKDSSYNEQFF	TGCGCCAGCAACAAGGACAGTTCCTACAATGAGCAGTTCTTC
TRBV27	.	TRBJ1-1	.	CASSLERETEAFF	TGTGCCAGCAGTTTAGAGCGGGAAACTGAAGCTTTCTTT
TRBV30	.	TRBJ2-7	TRBD1	CAWSVFTGDPYEQYF	TGTGCCTGGAGTGTATTTACAGGGGACCCCTACGAGCAGTACTTC
TRBV6-5	once	TRBJ2-7	.	CASKSTGERSEQYF	TGTGCCAGCAAGTCGACGGGCGAACGAAGCGAGCAGTACTTC
TRBV2	once	TRBJ2-2	TRBD2	CASILGIGLAGGRTGELFF	TGTGCCAGCATCCTTGGCATCGGACTAGCGGGAGGTCGGACCGGGGAGCTGTTTTTT
TRBV10-2	.	TRBJ2-3	TRBD1	CASSGQGMGTIDF	TGCGCCAGCAGCGGACAGGGGATGGGCACAATAGATTTT
TRBV4-3	few	TRBJ2-3	.	CASSQGHAGEARAGTDTQYF	TGCGCCAGCAGCCAAGGTCATGCGGGTGAAGCGAGGGCGGGCACAGATACGCAGTATTTT
TRBV28	.	TRBJ1-2	.	CASSFSAYGYTF	TGTGCCAGCAGTTTTTCCGCATACGGCTACACCTTC
TRBV6-5	.	TRBJ1-3	.	CASSRDSHSGNTIYF	TGTGCCAGCAGTCGCGACAGTCACTCTGGAAACACCATATATTTT
TRBV5-1	.	TRBJ1-1	.	CASSLFGDDEAFF	TGCGCCAGCAGCTTATTTGGGGACGACGAAGCTTTCTTT
TRBV6-6	.	TRBJ1-1	.	CASSYTVNTEAFF	TGTGCCAGCAGTTATACGGTGAACACTGAAGCTTTCTTT
TRBV18	few	TRBJ2-7	.	CASSPPQGREQYF	TGTGCCAGCTCACCCCCACAGGGGAGGGAGCAGTACTTC
TRBV6-5	.	TRBJ1-4	TRBD1	CASSQDRDTGKLFF	TGTGCCAGCAGCCAAGACAGGGACACGGGAAAACTGTTTTTT
TRBV2	few	TRBJ1-5	.	CASRGDLLRGNQPQHF	TGTGCCAGCAGGGGGGACTTACTAAGGGGTAATCAGCCCCAGCATTTT
TRBV6-5	.	TRBJ2-7	.	CAPKRGPGYF	TGTGCCCCCAAAAGGGGACCTGGTTACTTC
TRBV12-5	.	TRBJ1-4	TRBD1	CASGLIDRELFF	TGTGCTAGTGGTTTAATAGACAGGGAACTGTTTTTT
TRBV19	.	TRBJ1-1	.	CASSITGLMNTEAFF	TGTGCCAGTAGTATAACAGGGTTAATGAACACTGAAGCTTTCTTT
TRBV19	.	TRBJ1-1	.	CASSIYQNTEAFF	TGTGCCAGTAGTATATACCAGAACACTGAAGCTTTCTTT
TRBV10-1	.	TRBJ2-3	.	CASSNLGTDTQYF	TGCGCCAGCAGTAACTTGGGCACAGATACGCAGTATTTT
TRBV4-1	.	TRBJ2-4	.	CASSPLEGRVDIQYF	TGCGCCAGCAGCCCCCTTGAGGGGCGCGTAGACATTCAGTACTTC
TRBV18	.	TRBJ2-2	TRBD1	CASSPTGAGTGELFF	TGTGCCAGCTCCCCGACAGGGGCGGGCACCGGGGAGCTGTTTTTT
TRBV21-1	.	TRBJ2-6	.	CASTKNDSGANVLTF	TGTGCCAGCACCAAGAACGACTCTGGGGCCAACGTCCTGACTTTC
TRBV5-1	.	TRBJ1-1	TRBD1	CASNMDRSPLNTEAFF	TGCGCCAGCAATATGGACAGGAGCCCCTTGAACACTGAAGCTTTCTTT
TRBV5-6	.	TRBJ2-3	.	CASSLGGFGLSTDTQYF	TGTGCCAGCAGCTTGGGGGGTTTCGGACTGAGCACAGATACGCAGTATTTT
TRBV6-5	once	TRBJ1-2	TRBD1	CASSRGQGAYGYTF	TGTGCCAGCAGTAGGGGACAGGGGGCTTATGGCTACACCTTC
TRBV19	.	TRBJ1-5	.	CASSIDLRGRQPQHF	TGTGCCAGTAGTATAGATCTAAGGGGACGCCAGCCCCAGCATTTT
TRBV9	.	TRBJ2-1	TRBD1	CASSTRDRRGEQFF	TGTGCCAGCAGCACCCGGGACAGGAGAGGTGAGCAGTTCTTC
TRBV5-6	.	TRBJ2-3	.	CASSLGSLDYDISDTQYF	TGTGCCAGCAGCTTGGGAAGTCTGGACTATGATATCTCAGATACGCAGTATTTT
TRBV15	.	TRBJ2-6	.	CATSRGDNSGANVLTF	TGTGCCACCAGCAGAGGGGACAACTCTGGGGCCAACGTCCTGACTTTC